A single sample gave rise to the 18 T cell receptor beta chains below, sequenced in a study of CD8 T cells in cerebrospinal fluid in Alzheimer's disease. TCRdb reanalyzed the 10x single-cell sequencing reads and collapses them to one entry per CDR3 protein, without DNA. Its clone listing holds just over 1,500 distinct CDR3 sequences. Sequenced sample: cerebrospinal fluid. These receptors were collected from a human donor in good health.

This clonotype is medium-sized by frequency. The rearrangement uses TRBV5-1 and TRBJ1-6; the D gene TCRdb calls, TRBD1, cannot be checked with no DNA. The CDR3 length is 14 residues. Germline V gene sequence: CDR1 SGHRS, CDR2 YFSETQ. CDR3 sequence reads: CASSFDRNNSPLHF. The entire variable domain, with the rest obtained from reference TRBV5-1 and TRBJ1-6, is as follows: KAGVTQTPRYLIKTRGQQVTLSCSPISGHRSVSWYQQTPGQGLQFLFEYFSETQRNKGNFPGRFSGRQFSNSRSEMNVSTLELGDSALYLCASSFDRNNSPLHFGNGTRLTVT.

This clonotype is classed as medium-sized (0.01 to 0.1%) by frequency. The chain couples TRBV21-1 to TRBJ2-1; without DNA, the TCRdb call of TRBD1 cannot be checked. TRBV21-1 is designated a pseudogene. The length of the CDR3 is 15 residues. The CDR3 loop reads CASSKAGRVDDEQFF.

This clonotype is deemed medium-sized (0.01 to 0.1%) by its frequency. The chain is built from TRBV11-2 and TRBJ2-2. Germline CDR1 is SGHAT and CDR2 is FQNNGV. This CDR3 is 12 amino acids long. CDR3 protein: CASSWRTGELFF.

Considering frequency, this clonotype is medium-sized. The chain is built from TRBV7-2 and TRBJ2-3. The germline gives CDR1 SGHTA, CDR2 FQGNSA. This CDR3 is 14 amino acids long. This chain's CDR3 is CASSPYYSTDTQYF.

According to its frequency, this clonotype is medium-sized. V usage is TRBV5-1 and J usage is TRBJ1-1; the TCRdb call, TRBD1, lacks DNA for checking. The CDR3 spans 14 residues. Germline values: CDR1 SGHRS, CDR2 YFSETQ. CDR3: CASSDYRGNTEAFF. Full variable domain (rest looked up from reference TRBV5-1 and TRBJ1-1): KAGVTQTPRYLIKTRGQQVTLSCSPISGHRSVSWYQQTPGQGLQFLFEYFSETQRNKGNFPGRFSGRQFSNSRSEMNVSTLELGDSALYLCASSDYRGNTEAFFGQGTRLTVV.

This clonotype counts as medium-sized (0.01 to 0.1%) by frequency. J is TRBJ1-2 and V is TRBV3-1; TCRdb gives TRBD1 as the D gene, but with no DNA this cannot be confirmed. The CDR3 has 14 residues. Germline V gene lookup returns CDR1 LGHDT and CDR2 YNNKEL (reference sequence). The CDR3 loop is CASSQNGQGDGYTF.

This clonotype registers medium-sized (0.01 to 0.1%) by frequency. This CDR3 reads CASSEPGTGGSYEQYF. This sequence joins TRBV10-2 and TRBJ2-7; TCRdb lists TRBD1, though no DNA is available to test this call. CDR3 length equals 16 residues. Germline assignment: CDR1 WSHSY and CDR2 SAAADI.

This clonotype is deemed large by its frequency. This chain connects TRBV5-5 to TRBJ1-5. The CDR3 is 12 amino acids. Germline values: CDR1 SGHKS, CDR2 YYEKEE (reference sequence). The CDR3 is CASSLAGQPQHF.

Judged by frequency, this clonotype is medium-sized. The chain has TRBV3-1 and TRBJ2-1; TCRdb's D call of TRBD2 is untestable without DNA. Germline CDR1 LGHDT, CDR2 YNNKEL (reference sequence). CDR3 length equals 16 residues. CDR3 residues: CASSISGGAISGEQFF.

In terms of frequency, this clonotype is medium-sized. The V call is TRBV6-2 or TRBV6-3, the J call TRBJ2-7; the D call from TCRdb, TRBD1, cannot be confirmed without DNA. Germline-derived CDR1 and CDR2 are MNHEY and SVGEGT. The CDR3 runs to 13 residues. The CDR3 region is CASRPTGSHEQYF.

This clonotype registers medium-sized by frequency. V and J are TRBV27 and TRBJ2-7; lacking DNA, the TRBD2 call made by TCRdb goes unchecked. The CDR3 has 15 amino acids. From germline, CDR1 is MNHEY and CDR2 SMNVEV (reference sequence). The CDR3 protein is CASSTTAGGTTKQYF.

Its frequency marks this clonotype as medium-sized. The rearrangement uses TRBV21-1 and TRBJ1-5; TCRdb lists TRBD1, though no DNA is available to test this call. TRBV21-1 is listed as a pseudogene. The CDR3 runs 18 residues. CDR3 loop: CASSKVSENRDSNQPQHF.

This clonotype is labeled medium-sized based on frequency. The chain recombines TRBV6-1 with TRBJ2-2; TCRdb gives TRBD2 as the D gene, but with no DNA this cannot be confirmed. The CDR3 runs 15 residues. Germline values: CDR1 MNHNS, CDR2 SASEGT. The CDR3 here is CASSSGRLSYGELFF.

Considering frequency, this clonotype is medium-sized. This rearrangement joins TRBV2 to TRBJ1-2; absent DNA, TCRdb's TRBD1 call cannot be checked. Germline V lookup: CDR1 SNHLY, CDR2 FYNNEI. The CDR3 is 13 residues long. The CDR3 protein is CASTGGLNYGYTF. The full variable domain, with the rest looked up from reference TRBV2 and TRBJ1-2, is EPEVTQTPSHQVTQMGQEVILRCVPISNHLYFYWYRQILGQKVEFLVSFYNNEISEKSEIFDDQFSVERPDGSNFTLKIRSTKLEDSAMYFCASTGGLNYGYTFGSGTRLTVV.

Its frequency marks this clonotype as medium-sized (0.01 to 0.1%). V gene TRBV5-8 combines with J gene TRBJ2-6; TCRdb's D call, TRBD1, is unchecked because there is no DNA. Germline CDR1 and CDR2: SGHTS and YDEGEE. The CDR3 totals 19 residues. CDR3 sequence: CASSLAPGQGLSGANVLTF.

This clonotype shows up as medium-sized by frequency. This rearrangement joins TRBV7-9 to TRBJ2-1; there is no DNA to check the TCRdb D call of TRBD1. Germline CDR1 is SEHNR and CDR2 is FQNEAQ (reference sequence). The CDR3 runs 19 residues. CDR3 region: CASSPGRGSGGNSYNEQFF. The full variable domain, its missing parts supplied by reference TRBV7-9 and TRBJ2-1, is DTGVSQNPRHKITKRGQNVTFRCDPISEHNRLYWYRQTLGQGPEFLTYFQNEAQLEKSRLLSDRFSAERPKGSFSTLEIQRTEQGDSAMYLCASSPGRGSGGNSYNEQFFGPGTRLTVL.

Measured by frequency, this clonotype is medium-sized. The gene calls are TRBV19 and TRBJ2-5; TCRdb's D call of TRBD1 is untestable without DNA. The CDR3 consists of 15 residues. Germline V gene data show CDR1 as LNHDA and CDR2 as SQIVND (reference sequence). The CDR3: CASTPGTGVIETQYF.

This clonotype is labeled medium-sized (0.01 to 0.1%) based on frequency. The chain employs TRBV5-6 and TRBJ2-1; TCRdb selects TRBD2, and the lack of DNA leaves this call unchecked. This CDR3 contains 15 residues. The germline gives CDR1 SGHDT, CDR2 YYEEEE. CDR3 in amino acids: CASSPGLAGGYEQFF.